These 12 T cell receptor beta chains were sequenced from one sample in a study of blood T cell repertoires in COVID-19. Sequenced by immunoSEQ multiplex PCR; TCRdb stores in-frame clones only, minus some. The repertoire holds some 150,000 clones, with about 85% as singletons. The sample was peripheral blood. The source of these receptors is a woman between 65 and 79 years old with acute or convalescent COVID-19.

The V gene is TRBV25-1, the J gene TRBJ2-1; D gene unclear. The CDR3 sequence is 13 residues long. Trimming cost V 5 bases and J 6 bases, with 11 bases left between them. Germline CDR1 is MGHDK and CDR2 is SYGVNS. This chain's CDR3 is CASSTQTPNEQFF. The CDR3 bases are TGTGCCAGCAGTACACAGACCCCCAATGAGCAGTTCTTC.

The chain uses TRBV5-4 and TRBJ1-1; 12 bases are a match to TRBD1. The germline V gene has CDR1 SGHNT and CDR2 YYREEE (reference sequence). The J segment lost 1 base and the V segment lost 2 bases, leaving 3 bases of the junction unmatched. This CDR3 region has 16 residues. CDR3 protein: CASSFPGQGANTEAFF. CDR3 nucleotide sequence: TGTGCCAGCAGCTTTCCGGGACAGGGGGCGAACACTGAAGCTTTCTTT.

The J gene is TRBJ1-1, the V gene TRBV4-3, with D possibly TRBD1 on 6 matching bases. Germline CDR1 reads LGHNA; CDR2 reads YSLEER. The CDR3 is 15 amino acids. Deletions cut 0 bases from V and 7 bases from J, with 15 bases between. The CDR3 bases are TGCGCCAGCAGCCAAGAAGTCGCAGGGGCCCTTGAAGCTTTCTTT. It is translated as CASSQEVAGALEAFF.

The chain joins TRBV18 to TRBJ1-2; 7 bases are a match to TRBD1. CDR1 is KGHSH and CDR2 is LQKENI in the germline V gene. The trim removed 6 bases at V and 2 bases at J, leaving 9 bases unmatched. The CDR3 totals 15 residues. The CDR3 DNA follows: TGTGCCAGCTCCCGGGAGGGGGCCAGAAACTATGGCTACACCTTC. It yields the protein CASSREGARNYGYTF.

The V call is TRBV6-5, the J call TRBJ1-1, with D tentatively TRBD1 (5 bases). Germline values: CDR1 MNHEY, CDR2 SVGAGI. V shed 6 bases and J shed 5 bases, with 13 bases lying between them. The CDR3 extends over 13 amino acids. The CDR3 loop is CASSRGEGTEAFF. In nucleotides, the CDR3 is TGTGCCAGCAGCCGGGGGGAGGGGACTGAAGCTTTCTTT.

Note on this clone: This CDR3 is also generated by other DNA sequences in the sample. The rearrangement links TRBV5-1 to TRBJ1-1; possible D gene TRBD1, 5 bases. This CDR3 contains 14 residues. CDR1 and CDR2 (germline): SGHRS, YFSETQ. V was clipped by 5 bases and J by 0 bases, with 11 bases between them. The chain's CDR3 is CASSSQGMNTEAFF. In DNA form, the CDR3 reads TGCGCCAGCAGTAGTCAGGGTATGAACACTGAAGCTTTCTTT. Based on the CDR3 plus reference TRBV5-1 and TRBJ1-1, the full variable domain is KAGVTQTPRYLIKTRGQQVTLSCSPISGHRSVSWYQQTPGQGLQFLFEYFSETQRNKGNFPGRFSGRQFSNSRSEMNVSTLELGDSALYLCASSSQGMNTEAFFGQGTRLTVV.

About this clone: The junction does not match germline at one end; this may be a read error. The chain couples TRBV4-3 to TRBJ2-6; possibly TRBD1 for D (5 bases). This CDR3 comprises 18 residues. CDR1 LGHNA and CDR2 YSLEER come from the germline V gene. In nucleotides, the CDR3 is TGCGCCAGCAGCCAAGATCCGCAGGGCCCCTCTTGGGCCAACGTCCTGACTTTC. Amino acid sequence: CASSQDPQGPSWANVLTF.

V and J are TRBV7-2 and TRBJ1-4; 9 bases are shared with TRBD1. The CDR3 is 14 residues long. V lost 6 bases and J lost 5; bases outside the gene matches: 4. The germline V gene has CDR1 SGHTA and CDR2 FQGNSA. CDR3 sequence: CASRAGTGNEKLFF. CDR3 in DNA: TGTGCCAGCAGGGCCGGGACAGGGAATGAAAAACTGTTTTTT.

For the CDR3, the DNA is TGTGCCAGCAGGGGGACTAGCGGGGGTTACGAGCAGTACTTC. Translation: CASRGTSGGYEQYF. This sequence joins TRBV6-5 and TRBJ2-7, with TRBD2 matching 14 bases. The CDR3 covers 14 residues. The J segment lost 4 bases and the V segment lost 6 bases, leaving 2 bases of the junction unmatched. The germline V gene encodes CDR1 MNHEY and CDR2 SVGAGI.

The chain combines TRBV2 with TRBJ2-2; D is undetermined. Germline lookup yields CDR1 SNHLY and CDR2 FYNNEI. The CDR3 consists of 15 residues. V lost 4 bases and J lost 3, with 12 bases in between. CDR3 sequence (DNA): TGTGCCAGCAGTGTGGCGGAGATCTACACCGGGGAGCTGTTTTTT. The encoded protein is CASSVAEIYTGELFF.

This chain joins TRBV27 and TRBJ1-5; the match to TRBD1 covers 12 bases. V lost 6 bases and J lost 10; bases outside the gene matches: 7. Per germline, CDR1 MNHEY and CDR2 SMNVEV (reference sequence). The CDR3 length is 14 residues. The chain's CDR3 is CASRPGQGAGPQHF. CDR3 DNA sequence: TGTGCCAGCAGACCGGGACAGGGGGCGGGCCCCCAGCATTTT.

V is TRBV7-6 and J is TRBJ2-1, with 7 bases identical to TRBD1. Germline V CDR1 and CDR2: SGHVS, FNYEAQ. The CDR3 is made up of 16 amino acids. The trim removed 1 base at V and 5 bases at J, leaving 8 bases unmatched. CDR3 amino acids: CASSLDSGTENNEQFF. The CDR3 DNA reads TGTGCCAGCAGCTTAGATTCCGGGACAGAGAACAATGAGCAGTTCTTC.